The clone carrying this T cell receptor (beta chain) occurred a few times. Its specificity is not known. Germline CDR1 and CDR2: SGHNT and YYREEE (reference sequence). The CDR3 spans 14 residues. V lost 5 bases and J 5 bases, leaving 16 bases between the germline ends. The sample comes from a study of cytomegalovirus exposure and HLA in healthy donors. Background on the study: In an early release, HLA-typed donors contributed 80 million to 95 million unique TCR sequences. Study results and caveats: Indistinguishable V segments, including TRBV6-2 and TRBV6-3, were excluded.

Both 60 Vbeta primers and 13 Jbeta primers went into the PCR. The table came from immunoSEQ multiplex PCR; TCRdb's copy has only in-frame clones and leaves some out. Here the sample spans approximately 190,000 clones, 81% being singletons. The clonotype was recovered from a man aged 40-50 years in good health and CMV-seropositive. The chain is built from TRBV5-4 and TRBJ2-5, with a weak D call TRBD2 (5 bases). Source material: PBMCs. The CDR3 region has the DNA TGTGCCAGCAGTTCGGTCGTTGGGGAGGAGACCCAGTACTTC. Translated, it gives CASSSVVGEETQYF.